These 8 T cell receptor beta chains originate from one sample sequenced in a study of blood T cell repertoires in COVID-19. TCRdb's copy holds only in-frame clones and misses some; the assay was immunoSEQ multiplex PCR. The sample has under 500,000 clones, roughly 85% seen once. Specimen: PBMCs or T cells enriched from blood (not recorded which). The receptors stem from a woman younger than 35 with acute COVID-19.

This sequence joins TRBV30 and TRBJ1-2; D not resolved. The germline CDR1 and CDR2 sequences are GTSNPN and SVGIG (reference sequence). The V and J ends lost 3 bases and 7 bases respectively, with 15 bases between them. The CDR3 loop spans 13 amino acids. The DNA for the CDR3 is TGTGCCTGGAGCGACCGGGGTTTGGGTGGCTACACCTTC. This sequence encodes CAWSDRGLGGYTF.

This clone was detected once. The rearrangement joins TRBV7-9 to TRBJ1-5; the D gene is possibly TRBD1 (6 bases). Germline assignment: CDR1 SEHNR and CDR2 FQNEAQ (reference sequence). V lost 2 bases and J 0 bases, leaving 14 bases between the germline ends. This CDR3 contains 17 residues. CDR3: CASSLNGQTYSNQPQHF. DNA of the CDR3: TGTGCCAGCAGCTTAAACGGACAGACCTATAGCAATCAGCCCCAGCATTTT.

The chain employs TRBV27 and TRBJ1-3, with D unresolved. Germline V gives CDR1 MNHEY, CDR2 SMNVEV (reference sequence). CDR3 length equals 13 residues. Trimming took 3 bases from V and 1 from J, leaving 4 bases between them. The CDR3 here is CASSFRSGNTIYF. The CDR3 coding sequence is TGTGCCAGCAGTTTTCGTTCTGGAAACACCATATATTTT.

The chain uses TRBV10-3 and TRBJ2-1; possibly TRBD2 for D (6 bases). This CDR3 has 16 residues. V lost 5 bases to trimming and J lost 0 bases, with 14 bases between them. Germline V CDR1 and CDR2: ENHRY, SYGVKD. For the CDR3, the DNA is TGTGCCATCAGTACACAGCGGGTCCTCTCCTACAATGAGCAGTTCTTC. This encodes CAISTQRVLSYNEQFF.

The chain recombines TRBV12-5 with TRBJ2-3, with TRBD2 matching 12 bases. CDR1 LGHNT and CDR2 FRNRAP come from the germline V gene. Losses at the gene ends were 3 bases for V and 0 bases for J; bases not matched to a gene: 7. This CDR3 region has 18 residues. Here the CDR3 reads CASGLGTSGGTSTDTQYF. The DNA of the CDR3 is TGTGCTAGTGGTTTAGGAACTAGCGGGGGGACTAGCACAGATACGCAGTATTTT. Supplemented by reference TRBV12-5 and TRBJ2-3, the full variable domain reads DARVTQTPRHKVTEMGQEVTMRCQPILGHNTVFWYRQTMMQGLELLAYFRNRAPLDDSGMPKDRFSAEMPDATLATLKIQPSEPRDSAVYFCASGLGTSGGTSTDTQYFGPGTRLTVL.

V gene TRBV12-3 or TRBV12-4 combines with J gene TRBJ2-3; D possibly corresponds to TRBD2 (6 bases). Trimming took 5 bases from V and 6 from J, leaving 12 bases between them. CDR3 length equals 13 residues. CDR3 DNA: TGTGCCAGCAGTCTGGAGGGGTCGGATACGCAGTATTTT. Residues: CASSLEGSDTQYF.

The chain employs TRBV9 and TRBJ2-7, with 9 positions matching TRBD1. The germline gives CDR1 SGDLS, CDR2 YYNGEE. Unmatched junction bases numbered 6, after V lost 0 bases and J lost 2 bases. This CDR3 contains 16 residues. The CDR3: CASSVDWTGEAYEQYF. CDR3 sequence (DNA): TGTGCCAGCAGCGTAGATTGGACAGGGGAGGCCTACGAGCAGTACTTC.

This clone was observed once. CDR3 nucleotide sequence: TGTGCCAGTAGTGGGGGACTCTCGACTAATGAAAAACTGTTTTTT. It codes for CASSGGLSTNEKLFF. The chain couples TRBV19 to TRBJ1-4; tentative D call: TRBD1 (5 bases). V was pared by 5 bases and J by 2 bases, with 12 bases between. CDR1 and CDR2 (germline): LNHDA, SQIVND (reference sequence). The CDR3 totals 15 residues.